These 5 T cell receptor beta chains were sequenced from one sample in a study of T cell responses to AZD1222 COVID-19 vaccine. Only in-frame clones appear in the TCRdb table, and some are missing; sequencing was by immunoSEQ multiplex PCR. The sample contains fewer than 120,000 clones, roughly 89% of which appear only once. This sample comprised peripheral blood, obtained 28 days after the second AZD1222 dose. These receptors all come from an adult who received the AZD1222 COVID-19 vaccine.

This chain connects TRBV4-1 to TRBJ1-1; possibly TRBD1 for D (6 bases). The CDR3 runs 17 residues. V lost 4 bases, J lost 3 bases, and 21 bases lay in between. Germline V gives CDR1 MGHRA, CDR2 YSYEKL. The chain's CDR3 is CASSLPPRGAGDTEAFF. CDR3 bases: TGCGCCAGCAGCCTACCGCCGAGGGGGGCCGGTGACACTGAAGCTTTCTTT.

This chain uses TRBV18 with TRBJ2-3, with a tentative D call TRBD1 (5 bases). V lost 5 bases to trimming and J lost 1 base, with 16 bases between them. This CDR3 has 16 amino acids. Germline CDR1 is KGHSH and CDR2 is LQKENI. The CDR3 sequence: CASSAYQGGGTDTQYF. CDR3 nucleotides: TGTGCCAGCTCAGCCTACCAGGGCGGCGGCACAGATACGCAGTATTTT.

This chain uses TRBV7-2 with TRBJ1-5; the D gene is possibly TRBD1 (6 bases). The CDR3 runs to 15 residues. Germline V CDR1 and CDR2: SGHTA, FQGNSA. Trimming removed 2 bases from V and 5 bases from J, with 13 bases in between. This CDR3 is CASSLQGRGYQPQHF. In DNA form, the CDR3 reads TGTGCCAGCAGCTTACAGGGGAGGGGCTATCAGCCCCAGCATTTT.

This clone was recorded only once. The CDR3: CASSPRQGFTDTQYF. Written as DNA, the CDR3 is TGTGCCAGCAGCCCCAGACAGGGTTTCACAGATACGCAGTATTTT. The V and J genes are TRBV7-2 and TRBJ2-3, with TRBD1 matching 7 bases. CDR1 is SGHTA, CDR2 FQGNSA, per germline. V lost 5 bases, J lost 2 bases, and 7 bases stayed unmatched. The CDR3 runs to 15 residues.

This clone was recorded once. Here the CDR3 reads CASSSIRDPRDTEAFF. Written as DNA, the CDR3 is TGTGCCAGCAGTTCAATCCGGGACCCCAGGGACACTGAAGCTTTCTTT. The chain couples TRBV6-2 or TRBV6-3 to TRBJ1-1; tentative D call: TRBD1 (5 bases). CDR1 and CDR2 from the germline V gene are MNHEY and SVGEGT. Deletions cut 4 bases from V and 3 bases from J, with 18 bases between. This CDR3 region has 16 residues.